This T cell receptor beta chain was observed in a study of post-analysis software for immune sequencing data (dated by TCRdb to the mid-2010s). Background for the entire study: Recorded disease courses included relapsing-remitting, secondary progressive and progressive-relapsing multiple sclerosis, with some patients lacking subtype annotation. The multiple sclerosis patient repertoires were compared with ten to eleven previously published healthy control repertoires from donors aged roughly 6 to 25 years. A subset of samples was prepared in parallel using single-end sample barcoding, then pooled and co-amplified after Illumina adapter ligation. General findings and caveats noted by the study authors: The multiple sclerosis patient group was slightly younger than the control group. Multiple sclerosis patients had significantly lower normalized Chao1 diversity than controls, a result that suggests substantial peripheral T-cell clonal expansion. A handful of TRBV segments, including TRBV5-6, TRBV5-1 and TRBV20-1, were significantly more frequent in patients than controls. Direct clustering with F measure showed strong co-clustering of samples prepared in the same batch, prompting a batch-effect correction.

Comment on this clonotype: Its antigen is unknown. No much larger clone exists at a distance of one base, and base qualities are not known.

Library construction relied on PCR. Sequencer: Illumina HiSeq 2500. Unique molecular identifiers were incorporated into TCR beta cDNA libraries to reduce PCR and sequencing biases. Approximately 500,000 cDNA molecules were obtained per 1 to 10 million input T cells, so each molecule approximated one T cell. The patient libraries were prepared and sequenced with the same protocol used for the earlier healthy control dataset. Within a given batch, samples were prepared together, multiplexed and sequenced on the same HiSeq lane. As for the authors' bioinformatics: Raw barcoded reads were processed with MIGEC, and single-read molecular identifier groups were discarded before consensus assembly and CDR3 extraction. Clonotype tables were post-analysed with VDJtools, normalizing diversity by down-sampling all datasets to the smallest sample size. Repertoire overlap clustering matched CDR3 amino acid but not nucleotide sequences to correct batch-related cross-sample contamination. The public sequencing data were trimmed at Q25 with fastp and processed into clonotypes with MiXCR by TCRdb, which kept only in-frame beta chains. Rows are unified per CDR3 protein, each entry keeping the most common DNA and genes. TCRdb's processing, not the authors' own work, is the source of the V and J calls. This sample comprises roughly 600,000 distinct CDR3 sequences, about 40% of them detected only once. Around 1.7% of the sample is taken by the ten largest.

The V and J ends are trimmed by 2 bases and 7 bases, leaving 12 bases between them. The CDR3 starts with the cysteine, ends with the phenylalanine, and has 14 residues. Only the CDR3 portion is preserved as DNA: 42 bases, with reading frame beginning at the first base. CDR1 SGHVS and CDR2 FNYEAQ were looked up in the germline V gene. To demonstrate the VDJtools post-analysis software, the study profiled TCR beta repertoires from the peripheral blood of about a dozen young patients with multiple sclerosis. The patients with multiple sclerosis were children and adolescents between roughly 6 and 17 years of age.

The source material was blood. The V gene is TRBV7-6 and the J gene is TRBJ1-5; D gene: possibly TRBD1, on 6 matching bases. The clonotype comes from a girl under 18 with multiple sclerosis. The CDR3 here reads CASSLFEGEQPQHF. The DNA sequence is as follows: TGTGCCAGCAGCTTATTTGAGGGGGAACAGCCCCAGCATTTT. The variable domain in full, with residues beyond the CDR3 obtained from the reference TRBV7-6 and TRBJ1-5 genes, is GAGVSQSPRYKVTKRGQDVALRCDPISGHVSLYWYRQALGQGPEFLTYFNYEAQQDKSGLPNDRFSAERPEGSISTLTIQRTEQRDSAMYRCASSLFEGEQPQHFGDGTRLSIL.